These 32 T cell receptor beta chains were sequenced from one sample in a study of blood T cells in healthy people across ages. For the second PCR, which ran for 7 to 11 cycles, a sample-barcoded 5' primer and a J-beta primer mix were used. One entry per CDR3 protein, called by TCRdb with MiXCR from the 5' RACE reads. The sample lists around 1.5 million distinct CDR3 sequences, 30% to 40% occurring once. The sequenced sample was blood. The receptors derive from a woman aged 25-40 years in good health.

This rearrangement joins TRBV27 to TRBJ2-3; 10 nucleotides match TRBD2. This CDR3 has 13 amino acids. Germline assignment: CDR1 MNHEY and CDR2 SMNVEV (reference sequence). Trimming cost V 8 bases and J 3 bases; bases outside gene matches: 2. The CDR3, as DNA: TGTGCCAGCCCTAGCGGGGGAACAGATACGCAGTATTTT. It translates to CASPSGGTDTQYF.

This clonotype appeared a few times. This chain uses TRBV3-1 with TRBJ2-7; D is tentatively TRBD1 or TRBD2 (5 bases each). The germline V gene has CDR1 LGHDT and CDR2 YNNKEL (reference sequence). Trimming took off 0 bases at V and 7 bases at J, with 25 bases between the two ends. The CDR3 has 18 amino acids. CDR3 bases: TGTGCCAGCAGCCAAGAGTATTGGGCGGGTCAGGGAGATTCGGAGCAGTACTTC. Amino acid sequence: CASSQEYWAGQGDSEQYF.

The genes are TRBV20-1 and TRBJ2-7; no clear D. This CDR3 region has 11 residues. The V gene's germline CDR1 is DFQATT and CDR2 SNEGSKA (reference sequence). Trimming cost V 2 bases and J 3 bases, with 5 bases left between them. The CDR3 protein is CSARSYYEQYF. For the CDR3, the DNA is TGCAGTGCTAGAAGCTACTACGAGCAGTACTTC.

The chain uses TRBV11-1 and TRBJ2-2, with D possibly TRBD1 on 5 matching bases. Deletions cut 5 bases from V and 0 bases from J, with 28 bases between. The length of the CDR3 is 21 residues. Germline V gene sequence: CDR1 SGHAT, CDR2 FQDESV (reference sequence). This CDR3 reads CASSPVPGSWPGYANTGELFF. CDR3 bases: TGTGCCAGCAGCCCAGTACCAGGGTCATGGCCGGGCTACGCGAACACCGGGGAGCTGTTTTTT.

This clonotype has only a few counts. V and J are TRBV4-1 and TRBJ1-4; no clear D. The CDR3 has 16 residues. V was trimmed by 2 bases and J by 7 bases, leaving 17 bases between them. CDR1 and CDR2 (germline): MGHRA, YSYEKL. In DNA, the CDR3 is TGCGCCAGCAGCCAAATACTGCTAACACGGGCTGAAAAACTGTTTTTT. Its translation: CASSQILLTRAEKLFF.

This clonotype appeared a few times. The gene calls are TRBV28 and TRBJ2-6, with TRBD1 as a possible D gene (6 bases). Per germline, CDR1 MDHEN and CDR2 SYDVKM. V lost 5 bases and J 2 bases, leaving 10 bases between the germline ends. The CDR3 extends over 15 amino acids. CDR3 DNA sequence: TGTGCCAGCAGTAATCAGGGGACTGGGGCCAACGTCCTGACTTTC. Residues: CASSNQGTGANVLTF. Filled out from reference TRBV28 and TRBJ2-6, the complete variable domain reads DVKVTQSSRYLVKRTGEKVFLECVQDMDHENMFWYRQDPGLGLRLIYFSYDVKMKEKGDIPEGYSVSREKKERFSLILESASTNQTSMYLCASSNQGTGANVLTFGAGSRLTVL.

The V gene is TRBV28, the J gene TRBJ2-5, with a weak D call TRBD1 (5 bases). CDR3 length: 16 residues. The germline V gene has CDR1 MDHEN and CDR2 SYDVKM. V dropped 6 bases and J dropped 5 bases, with 22 bases sitting between them. The CDR3 here is CASSRPDSRSRETQYF. CDR3 in DNA: TGTGCCAGCAGCCGACCAGACAGTCGATCACGGGAGACCCAGTACTTC.

V usage is TRBV7-2 and J usage is TRBJ2-5, with 9 bases matching TRBD2. The junction had 15 bases not matched to a gene; V was cut back by 2 bases and J by 11 bases. CDR1 and CDR2 (germline): SGHTA, FQGNSA. The CDR3 covers 16 residues. The CDR3 sequence: CASSLRGRGGQGEQYF. CDR3 nucleotide sequence: TGTGCCAGCAGCTTACGAGGGCGGGGGGGCCAGGGTGAGCAGTACTTC.

This clonotype was recorded many times. The rearrangement joins TRBV29-1 to TRBJ2-7, with D possibly TRBD2 on 5 matching bases. The V end lost 7 bases, the J end lost 5 bases, and 21 bases lay between the germline ends. The CDR3 is 14 residues long. The V gene's germline CDR1 is SQVTM and CDR2 ANQGSEA. The CDR3 DNA reads TGCAGCGCTCGACTAAATACGAAAGGGCACGAGCAGTACTTC. Translating gives CSARLNTKGHEQYF.

This clonotype appeared a few times. The chain is built from TRBV2 and TRBJ2-3, with 11 positions matching TRBD2. V was pared by 6 bases and J by 2 bases, with 10 bases of the junction left unmatched. The germline gives CDR1 SNHLY, CDR2 FYNNEI. The CDR3 length is 17 residues. The chain's CDR3 is CASSLRGTSGFTDTQYF. The CDR3 DNA reads TGTGCCAGCAGCCTAAGGGGGACTAGCGGATTCACAGATACGCAGTATTTT.

This rearrangement joins TRBV20-1 to TRBJ2-7; maybe TRBD2 (5 bases). V shed 3 bases and J shed 6 bases, with 15 bases lying between them. CDR3 length: 13 amino acids. Germline values: CDR1 DFQATT, CDR2 SNEGSKA (reference sequence). DNA for the CDR3: TGCAGTGCTAGGACTATTGACGCGGGCGAGCAGTACTTC. Translating gives CSARTIDAGEQYF.

The gene calls are TRBV7-6 and TRBJ1-3; D is ambiguous. Between the trimmed V and J ends, which lost 0 bases and 4 bases, there was a span of 10 bases. The CDR3 length is 15 residues. The germline CDR1 and CDR2 sequences are SGHVS and FNYEAQ. The CDR3 reads CASSLASPGGNTIYF. CDR3 in DNA: TGTGCCAGCAGCTTAGCGAGTCCGGGAGGAAACACCATATATTTT.

The chain carries TRBV7-8 and TRBJ2-7; 7 positions agree with TRBD2. Germline CDR1 SGHVS, CDR2 FQNEAQ. CDR3 size: 14 residues. The V and J ends lost 4 bases and 3 bases, in that order; junction bases with no gene match: 6. Here the CDR3 reads CASSSREVIYEQYF. For the CDR3, the DNA is TGTGCCAGCAGCTCCCGGGAGGTGATCTACGAGCAGTACTTC.

As for this clonotype: A junction boundary mismatches the germline segment, possibly from a read error. The chain combines TRBV7-3 with TRBJ2-6, with D perhaps TRBD1 or TRBD2 (5 bases each). The length of the CDR3 is 14 residues. The germline V gene encodes CDR1 SGHTA and CDR2 FQGTGA. The CDR3 coding sequence is TGTGCCAGCAGCCGGGGTGGTGGGGCCAGCGTCCTGACTTTC. Amino acid sequence: CASSRGGGASVLTF.

The genes are TRBV20-1 and TRBJ2-5; D call uncertain. Trimming removed 6 bases from V and 2 bases from J, with 16 bases in between. The CDR3 contains 14 residues. Germline lookup yields CDR1 DFQATT and CDR2 SNEGSKA (reference sequence). For the CDR3, the DNA is TGCAGTGCCCTCGATTGGGCCAAACAAGAGACCCAGTACTTC. Amino acid sequence: CSALDWAKQETQYF.

This clonotype appeared a single time. The chain joins TRBV20-1 to TRBJ2-7; TRBD2 aligns across 10 bases. The germline CDR1 and CDR2 sequences are DFQATT and SNEGSKA (reference sequence). The CDR3 consists of 15 residues. Losses at the gene ends were 4 bases for V and 4 bases for J; bases not matched to a gene: 10. The CDR3 DNA sequence: TGCAGTGCTATCGTCGGGACTAGCGCCATATACGAGCAGTACTTC. It yields the protein CSAIVGTSAIYEQYF.

V gene TRBV6-2 or TRBV6-3 combines with J gene TRBJ2-3, with 16 positions matching TRBD2. After removal of 5 bases from V and 6 bases from J, the junction contained 5 bases not matched to a gene. Germline V CDR1 and CDR2: MNHEY, SVGEGT. This CDR3 is built from 16 residues. This CDR3 reads CASSAGTSGRGDTQYF. The CDR3, as DNA: TGTGCCAGCAGTGCCGGGACTAGCGGGAGGGGCGATACGCAGTATTTT.

This rearrangement joins TRBV5-1 to TRBJ2-3, with a weak D call TRBD1 (5 bases). CDR3 length: 15 residues. In germline, CDR1 is SGHRS, CDR2 YFSETQ. With 6 bases removed from V and 6 bases from J, the gap between germline ends came to 20 bases. The CDR3 DNA is TGCGCCAGCAAGCCGACAGTCACAATTGGGGATACGCAGTATTTT. Translating it yields CASKPTVTIGDTQYF.

This clonotype came up a few times. This chain joins TRBV7-2 and TRBJ2-7; D gene uncertain. CDR1 SGHTA and CDR2 FQGNSA come from the germline V gene. This CDR3 is built from 14 residues. V lost 0 bases, J lost 3 bases, and 9 bases lay in between. CDR3 amino acids: CASSLARQDYEQYF. The CDR3, as DNA: TGTGCCAGCAGCTTAGCCCGGCAAGACTACGAGCAGTACTTC.

The CDR3 coding sequence is TGCAGTGCTAGAGATCCCGTACAGGGGATCAACATTCAGTACTTC. It yields the protein CSARDPVQGINIQYF. The chain couples TRBV20-1 to TRBJ2-4; TRBD1 matches 7 bases. The V gene end was trimmed by 0 bases and the J gene end by 7 bases; junction bases not matched to a gene: 9. From germline, CDR1 is DFQATT and CDR2 SNEGSKA (reference sequence). The CDR3 loop spans 15 amino acids.

This rearrangement joins TRBV7-9 to TRBJ2-7, with 7 bases matching TRBD1. This CDR3 has 13 amino acids. Germline CDR1 SEHNR, CDR2 FQNEAQ (reference sequence). The trim removed 3 bases at V and 5 bases at J, leaving 4 bases unmatched. This CDR3 reads CASSLDRYHEQYF. The CDR3 DNA follows: TGTGCCAGCAGCTTGGACAGGTACCACGAGCAGTACTTC.

The chain combines TRBV5-1 with TRBJ2-3; D possibly corresponds to TRBD2 (6 bases). The CDR3 sequence is 13 residues long. Trimming took 8 bases from V and 6 from J, leaving 16 bases between them. Germline V lookup: CDR1 SGHRS, CDR2 YFSETQ. CDR3 in DNA: TGCGCCAGTGATTCTAGCGACGGCGATACGCAGTATTTT. This encodes CASDSSDGDTQYF. The full variable domain, with the rest looked up from reference TRBV5-1 and TRBJ2-3, is KAGVTQTPRYLIKTRGQQVTLSCSPISGHRSVSWYQQTPGQGLQFLFEYFSETQRNKGNFPGRFSGRQFSNSRSEMNVSTLELGDSALYLCASDSSDGDTQYFGPGTRLTVL.

This clonotype was picked up a small number of times. The rearrangement uses TRBV3-1 and TRBJ2-1; 9 positions match TRBD2. From germline, CDR1 is LGHDT and CDR2 YNNKEL (reference sequence). J gave up 6 bases and V 3 bases, and 9 bases lay outside the gene matches. There are 16 residues in the CDR3. The CDR3, as DNA: TGTGCCAGCAGCCAGGTTCGGCTAGCGGGACTCAATGAGCAGTTCTTC. This codes for CASSQVRLAGLNEQFF.

This clonotype was seen only a few times. The V and J genes are TRBV29-1 and TRBJ1-1; D remains unclear. Trimming removed 0 bases at V and 2 bases at J, with 7 bases between. CDR1 SQVTM and CDR2 ANQGSEA come from the germline V gene. The CDR3 covers 13 residues. The CDR3 reads CSVEDRKNTEAFF. The CDR3 DNA reads TGCAGCGTTGAAGACAGAAAAAACACTGAAGCTTTCTTT.

In regard to this clonotype: One end of the junction fails to match germline, which may point to a read error. The chain couples TRBV12-3 or TRBV12-4 to TRBJ2-1, with 9 nucleotides matching TRBD2. This CDR3 comprises 16 residues. CDR3 in amino acids: CASSLLAGSSYNKQFF. Written as DNA, the CDR3 is TGTGCCAGCAGTTTACTAGCGGGGAGCTCCTACAATAAGCAGTTCTTC.

This chain connects TRBV7-8 to TRBJ2-7; TRBD2 is a possible D gene (5 bases). V lost 1 base to trimming and J lost 6 bases, with 13 bases between them. CDR1 is SGHVS, CDR2 FQNEAQ, per germline. The CDR3 has 14 residues. The CDR3 region is CASSLGGVSAEQYF. The CDR3 nucleotides read TGTGCCAGCAGCTTAGGGGGAGTCTCCGCCGAGCAGTACTTC.

This chain joins TRBV19 and TRBJ1-2; TRBD1 is a possible D gene (5 bases). The CDR3 is 17 amino acids. CDR1 and CDR2 from the germline V gene are LNHDA and SQIVND (reference sequence). V dropped 3 bases and J dropped 2 bases, with 19 bases sitting between them. The CDR3 coding sequence is TGTGCCAGTAGTATCTCCGGGACGGAGACAAGAAACTATGGCTACACCTTC. It codes for CASSISGTETRNYGYTF.

V and J are TRBV9 and TRBJ2-3; TRBD1 aligns across 8 bases. The CDR3 runs to 16 residues. The junction had 6 bases not matched to a gene; V was cut back by 1 base and J by 2 bases. The germline gives CDR1 SGDLS, CDR2 YYNGEE. CDR3 nucleotides: TGTGCCAGCAGCGTATCAGGGGGCGTCGTCACAGATACGCAGTATTTT. This encodes CASSVSGGVVTDTQYF.

This clonotype turned up a few times. V gene TRBV7-9 combines with J gene TRBJ1-5, with D possibly matching TRBD1 (6 bases). The CDR3 length is 16 residues. Trimming shortened V by 5 bases and J by 1 base, and 15 bases separated the two germline ends. Per germline, CDR1 SEHNR and CDR2 FQNEAQ (reference sequence). The CDR3 DNA reads TGTGCCAGCAGCCCCCTCGGGACACGGAGCAATCAGCCCCAGCATTTT. It is translated as CASSPLGTRSNQPQHF.

The gene calls are TRBV11-2 and TRBJ2-3, with a tentative D call TRBD1 (5 bases). The germline V gene encodes CDR1 SGHAT and CDR2 FQNNGV. V lost 0 bases and J lost 0, with 10 bases in between. This CDR3 has 16 amino acids. Written as DNA, the CDR3 is TGTGCCAGCAGCTTAGAATCAGGGTATAGCACAGATACGCAGTATTTT. Its translation: CASSLESGYSTDTQYF.

The J gene is TRBJ2-7, the V gene TRBV20-1; perhaps TRBD1 as D (5 bases). This CDR3 comprises 16 residues. Germline V gene data show CDR1 as DFQATT and CDR2 as SNEGSKA (reference sequence). V gave up 0 bases and J gave up 5 bases, with 20 bases separating them. This chain's CDR3 is CSARDLRTRRSDEQYF. The CDR3 DNA follows: TGCAGTGCTAGAGACCTCAGGACAAGAAGGTCCGACGAGCAGTACTTC.

The table lists this clonotype with many counts. V gene TRBV9 combines with J gene TRBJ2-3; the match to TRBD2 covers 11 bases. Germline V lookup: CDR1 SGDLS, CDR2 YYNGEE. V dropped 5 bases and J dropped 3; count of bases not matched to a gene: 5. The CDR3 length is 15 residues. Here the CDR3 DNA reads TGTGCCAGCAGTGCTAGCGGGGGGTCGACAGATACGCAGTATTTT. It codes for CASSASGGSTDTQYF.